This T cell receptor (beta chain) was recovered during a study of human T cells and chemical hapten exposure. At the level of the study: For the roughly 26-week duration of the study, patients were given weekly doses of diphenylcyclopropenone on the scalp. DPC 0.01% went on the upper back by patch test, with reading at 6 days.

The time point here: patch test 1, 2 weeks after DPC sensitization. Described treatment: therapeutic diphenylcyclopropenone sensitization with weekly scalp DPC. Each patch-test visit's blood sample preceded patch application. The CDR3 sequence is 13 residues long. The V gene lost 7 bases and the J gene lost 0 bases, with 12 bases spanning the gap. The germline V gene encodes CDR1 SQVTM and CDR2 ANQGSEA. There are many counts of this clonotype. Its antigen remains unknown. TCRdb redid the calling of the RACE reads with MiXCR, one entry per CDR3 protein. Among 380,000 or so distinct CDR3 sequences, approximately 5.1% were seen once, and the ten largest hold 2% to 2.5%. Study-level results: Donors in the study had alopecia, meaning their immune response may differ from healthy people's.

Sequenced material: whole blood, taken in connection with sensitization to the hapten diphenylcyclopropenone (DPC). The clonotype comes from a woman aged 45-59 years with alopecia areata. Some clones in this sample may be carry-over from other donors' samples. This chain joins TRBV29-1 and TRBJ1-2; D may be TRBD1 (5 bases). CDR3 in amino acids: CSASQGPNYGYTF. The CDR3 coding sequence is TGCAGCGCCTCCCAGGGACCTAACTATGGCTACACCTTC.